This T cell receptor (beta chain) was captured in a study of T-cell memory formation after mild COVID-19 (dated by TCRdb to about 2021). For context, the study as a whole: TCR sequence clusters from the two donors were found to be largely donor specific. In two donors, T-cell clones that expanded and contracted after mild COVID-19 were tracked by sequencing TCRalpha and TCRbeta repertoires over time. The cohort comprised two young, previously healthy adult volunteers, one female and one male.

For sequencing, an Illumina NovaSeq 6000 was employed. TCRalpha and TCRbeta cDNA libraries were constructed by 5'RACE with constant-segment primers, with sample barcodes and unique molecular identifiers being introduced. RNA was extracted from every sample with Trizol reagent. Libraries were amplified in two PCR steps, with a second sample barcode and Illumina TruSeq adapters added in the second step. Libraries were sequenced on an Illumina NovaSeq with 2 x 150 bp paired-end reads. Regarding the original processing steps: The reads were demultiplexed and collapsed into UMI-guided consensus sequences using migec v1.2.7. Using mixcr v2.1.11, UMI consensuses were aligned to TRA and TRB V and J templates and then assembled into clonotypes. Clonotypes were classified as expanded or contracted when called significant by both edgeR and NoisET, with noise models trained on biological replicates. edgeR calls used a false discovery rate-adjusted p below 0.01 and a log2 fold-change threshold of 1. As an exploratory analysis of dynamics, max-normalized trajectories of the 1000 most abundant clonotypes were examined with PCA combined with hierarchical clustering. Separately sequenced CD4+ and CD8+ repertoires were used to assign the CD4 or CD8 phenotype of responding clones. Using fastp trimming at Q25 and MiXCR clonotype assembly, TCRdb reanalyzed the public sequencing data and kept in-frame beta chains. Each entry is one CDR3 protein sequence, shown with its most common DNA and genes. The authors' filters were not applied to this entry. Recorded for this sample are 120,000 to 150,000 distinct CDR3 sequences; under 25% of them occurred a single time. The top ten clonotypes cover around 2% of the sample.

General study outcomes and caveats: Balanced CD4/CD8 phenotypes were observed for clones contracting from day 15 to 85, whereas a bias towards CD4+ was observed for a second wave of clones expanding from day 15 to 37. Contracting CD4+ clones were located mainly in the CM and EM memory subsets, whereas CD8+ clones were found to be enriched in EMRA. Some responding clones were found in pre-infection memory, which suggests that pre-existing cross-reactive memory T cells took part in the SARS-CoV-2 response. Whether the second-wave clones peaking on day 37 were SARS-CoV-2 specific was not confirmed. Only a couple of mild cases were covered in the study, and larger cohorts including severe cases with pre-infection samples were considered necessary.

At least ten counts were recorded for this clonotype. Its target antigen remains unknown. No qualities accompany the bases; no much larger clone lies one base away. PBMCs were isolated by Ficoll-Paque density gradient centrifugation. The clonotype comes from an adult woman who had mild COVID-19 (a few samples of this study predate the infection). The sample titles of this study are shuffled in the database, so cell type and time point are left out; the donor was told from shared clones. Sequencing was done on a sample of PBMCs or a T cell subset sorted from them (not recorded which).

The CDR3 is CASSFTGADTQYF. DNA sequence: TGTGCCAGCAGCTTTACGGGCGCAGATACGCAGTATTTT. This chain joins TRBV7-9 to TRBJ2-3, with the identity of the D gene unclear. Relative to germline, V is 3 bases shorter and J is 4 bases shorter, with 8 bases between their ends. The CDR3 holds 13 amino acids from the cysteine to the phenylalanine. Left in the record is the CDR3 DNA by itself, 39 bases read in frame from the first base. In the germline V gene (reference sequence), CDR1 corresponds to SEHNR and CDR2 to FQNEAQ.